Below, 3 T cell receptor beta chains from the same sample are listed, as sequenced in a study of T-cell reconstitution after alpha-beta-depleted transplantation in children. Unique molecular identifiers were incorporated when the TCRbeta library was constructed. MiXCR, applied by TCRdb to the PCR reads, yields one record per CDR3 protein. The sample has some 600,000 distinct CDR3 sequences, under 15% seen once. The sample was PBMCs, mostly from graft donor cells, taken 360 days after TCRalphabeta/CD19-depleted stem cell transplant. These receptors were obtained from a male patient aged 5 to 17 who had a stem cell transplant for acute myeloid leukemia, so the T cells may come from the graft donor.

This clonotype was detected ten times or more. The genes are TRBV12-3 or TRBV12-4 and TRBJ1-4; TRBD1 matches 7 bases. Trimming cost V 3 bases and J 2 bases; bases outside gene matches: 9. The CDR3 loop spans 17 amino acids. The CDR3 is CASSFVAGGVTNEKLFF. The DNA of the CDR3 is TGTGCCAGCAGTTTTGTGGCAGGGGGGGTGACTAATGAAAAACTGTTTTTT.

Many counts were recorded for this clonotype. CDR3 sequence reads: CSARKGLVETQYF. The CDR3, as DNA: TGCAGTGCTAGAAAAGGCCTGGTGGAGACCCAGTACTTC. V is TRBV20-1 and J is TRBJ2-5; D gene ambiguous. The CDR3 has 13 amino acids. From germline, CDR1 is DFQATT and CDR2 SNEGSKA (reference sequence). Trimming removed 2 bases at V and 5 bases at J, with 12 bases between.

This clonotype has just a few counts. V usage is TRBV27 and J usage is TRBJ2-7; unclear D gene. This CDR3 is built from 13 residues. The germline V gene has CDR1 MNHEY and CDR2 SMNVEV (reference sequence). The V end lost 3 bases, the J end lost 3 bases, and 9 bases lay between the germline ends. The CDR3 nucleotides read TGTGCCAGCAGTTTTGGTCAGGACTACGAGCAGTACTTC. Its protein is CASSFGQDYEQYF.